Shown below are 6 T cell receptor beta chains from a single sample sequenced in a study of regulatory T cells in long-lasting Graves disease. Combining iRepertoire HTBI primers with Arm-PCR of CDR3 regions, the authors built TCR beta libraries. TCRdb itself ran the multiplex PCR reads through MiXCR, one entry per CDR3 protein. The repertoire holds roughly 430,000 distinct CDR3 sequences, 20% to 25% seen once, with approximately 14% in the top ten. Sample time point: persistent/refractory GD, antithyroid drugs over 5 years with positive TRAb. RNA extracted from PBMCs served as the sequencing template. The specimen was peripheral blood mononuclear cells (PBMCs), collected when the disease was refractory, from a patient treated with antithyroid drugs. These receptors were taken from a female donor with Graves disease.

The sample holds many counts of this clonotype. The rearrangement joins TRBV11-2 to TRBJ2-7, with a weak D call TRBD2 (5 bases). The germline V gene encodes CDR1 SGHAT and CDR2 FQNNGV. The CDR3 runs 14 residues. Deletions cut 0 bases from V and 2 bases from J, with 8 bases between. The CDR3 region is CASSLEAGTYEQYF. CDR3 DNA sequence: TGTGCCAGCAGCTTAGAGGCCGGGACCTACGAGCAGTACTTC.

This clonotype occurred many times. CDR3 coding DNA: TGCAGCGTTGAACAGAATAATGAAAAACTGTTTTTT. Protein sequence: CSVEQNNEKLFF. The V call is TRBV29-1, the J call TRBJ1-4, with D unclear. Looked up from germline, CDR1 is SQVTM and CDR2 is ANQGSEA. This CDR3 contains 12 residues. Trimming removed 2 bases at V and 4 bases at J, with 5 bases between.

This clonotype was found many times. The V call is TRBV6-1, the J call TRBJ2-7; D is undetermined. The CDR3 sequence is 14 residues long. Germline CDR1 and CDR2: MNHNS and SASEGT. Trimming pared 3 bases from V and 4 bases from J, leaving 13 bases between. CDR3 coding DNA: TGTGCCAGCAGTGACGGGCTAGACTCGTACGAGCAGTACTTC. Its translation is CASSDGLDSYEQYF.

This clonotype was counted many times. V is TRBV3-1 and J is TRBJ2-2, with a weak D call TRBD2 (5 bases). Germline V gene sequence: CDR1 LGHDT, CDR2 YNNKEL (reference sequence). The CDR3 has 13 residues. V was clipped by 6 bases and J by 7 bases, with 12 bases between them. The CDR3 DNA is TGTGCCAGCAGTAAGGAGGACTTCGGGGAGCTGTTTTTT. This gives the protein CASSKEDFGELFF.

This clonotype occurred many times. This chain connects TRBV12-3 or TRBV12-4 to TRBJ1-3; D call uncertain. The V gene lost 3 bases and the J gene lost 3 bases, with 9 bases spanning the gap. The CDR3 sequence is 14 residues long. Here the CDR3 DNA reads TGTGCCAGCAGTTTTAAAGGTTATGGAAACACCATATATTTT. It yields the protein CASSFKGYGNTIYF.

This clonotype was recorded many times. The genes are TRBV28 and TRBJ1-5; no firm D call. The CDR3 is 15 residues long. The V end lost 6 bases, the J end lost 0 bases, and 12 bases lay between the germline ends. Germline loops: CDR1 MDHEN, CDR2 SYDVKM. CDR3 region: CASSNKFTSNQPQHF. The CDR3 DNA sequence: TGTGCCAGCAGCAACAAATTCACTAGCAATCAGCCCCAGCATTTT.